This T cell receptor (beta chain) was documented in a study of T cell responses to AZD1222 COVID-19 vaccine. Study-level results: Vaccine-associated CD4 TCRs ranged over spike, dominating at 160-218 and 743-854. Sampling that yielded the repertoires occurred only after the peak T cell response. Clonal diversity was possibly underestimated; the donors were predominantly white British and more often female. Nearly half of the spike-specific TCRs reportedly recognize variant regions that carry no mutations.

About this clone: Its antigen remains unknown.

CDR3 length: 15 amino acids. Trimming stripped 3 bases from V and 5 bases from J, with 13 bases between. Looked up from germline, CDR1 is MNHNS and CDR2 is SASEGT. Some clones are missing from TCRdb's copy, which holds only in-frame ones; the method was immunoSEQ multiplex PCR. The data contain 150,000 to 200,000 clones, about 91% of them singletons. This chain uses TRBV6-1 with TRBJ1-4, with D perhaps TRBD1 (5 bases). This sequence originates from an adult who received the AZD1222 COVID-19 vaccine. The material was peripheral blood, obtained 28 days after the second AZD1222 dose. CDR3 DNA sequence: TGTGCCAGCAGTGAGATCGGGACGCTGAATGAAAAACTGTTTTTT. Translation: CASSEIGTLNEKLFF.